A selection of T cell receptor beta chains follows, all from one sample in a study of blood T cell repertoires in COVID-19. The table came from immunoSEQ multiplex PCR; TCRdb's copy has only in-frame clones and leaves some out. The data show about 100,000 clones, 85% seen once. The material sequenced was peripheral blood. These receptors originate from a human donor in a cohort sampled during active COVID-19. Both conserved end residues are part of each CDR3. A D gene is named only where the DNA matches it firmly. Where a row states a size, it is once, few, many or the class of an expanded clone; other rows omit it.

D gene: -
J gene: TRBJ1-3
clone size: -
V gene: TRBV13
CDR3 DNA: TGTGCCAGCAGCTCAGGACAGTTCTCTGGAAACACCATATATTTT
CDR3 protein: CASSSGQFSGNTIYF

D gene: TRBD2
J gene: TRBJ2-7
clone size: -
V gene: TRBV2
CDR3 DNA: TGTGCCAGCAGCCTACTAGCGGCCTACGAGCAGTACTTC
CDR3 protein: CASSLLAAYEQYF

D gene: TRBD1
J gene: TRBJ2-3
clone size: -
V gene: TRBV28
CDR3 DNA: TGTGCCAGCAGCGGACAGGGGGTAACAGATACGCAGTATTTT
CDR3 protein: CASSGQGVTDTQYF

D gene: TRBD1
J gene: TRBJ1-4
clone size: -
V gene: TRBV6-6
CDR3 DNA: TGTGCCAGCAGTCCACGGACAGGAGATGAAAAACTGTTTTTT
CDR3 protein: CASSPRTGDEKLFF

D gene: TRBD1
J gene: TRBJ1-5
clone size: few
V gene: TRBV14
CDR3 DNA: TGTGCCAGCAGCCAAGTTATCCCGGGACAGGGCAAGGTTTACCACAATCAGCCCCAGCATTTT
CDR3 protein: CASSQVIPGQGKVYHNQPQHF

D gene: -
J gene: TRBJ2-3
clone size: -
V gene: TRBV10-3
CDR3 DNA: TGTGCCATCAGTGAGCAAGGGACTAGCACAGATACGCAGTATTTT
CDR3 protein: CAISEQGTSTDTQYF

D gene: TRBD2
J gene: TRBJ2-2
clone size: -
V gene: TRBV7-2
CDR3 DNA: TGTGCCAGCAGCCCCGCTATTAATAGCGGGAGAACCGGGGAGCTGTTTTTT
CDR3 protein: CASSPAINSGRTGELFF

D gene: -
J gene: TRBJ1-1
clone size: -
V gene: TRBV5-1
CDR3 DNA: TGCGCCAGCAGCGTGCAGGGCGCGAACACTGAAGCTTTCTTT
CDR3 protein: CASSVQGANTEAFF

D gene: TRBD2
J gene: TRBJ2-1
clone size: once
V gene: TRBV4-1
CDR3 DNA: TGCGCCAGCAGCCACGGCCGGGCGGGGGGGTCCTACAATGAGCAGTTCTTC
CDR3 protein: CASSHGRAGGSYNEQFF

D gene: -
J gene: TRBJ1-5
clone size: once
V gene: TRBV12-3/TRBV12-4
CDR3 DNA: TGTGCCAGCAGTTTACTGGCGGTCCAGCCCCAGCATTTT
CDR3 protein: CASSLLAVQPQHF

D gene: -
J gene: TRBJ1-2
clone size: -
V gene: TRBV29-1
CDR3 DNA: TGCAGCGCTCAATCACTCGATCCCCTCTATGGCTACACCTTC
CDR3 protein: CSAQSLDPLYGYTF

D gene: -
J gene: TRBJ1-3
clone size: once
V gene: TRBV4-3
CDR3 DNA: TGCGCCAGCAGCCAAGGTCTCAGCTCTGGAAACACCATATATTTT
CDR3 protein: CASSQGLSSGNTIYF

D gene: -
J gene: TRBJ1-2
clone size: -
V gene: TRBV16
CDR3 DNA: TGTGCCAGCAGCCAAGTTCGTGCAGGGCTCTATGGCTACACCTTC
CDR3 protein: CASSQVRAGLYGYTF

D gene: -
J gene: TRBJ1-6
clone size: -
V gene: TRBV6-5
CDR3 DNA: TGTGCCAGCACCAAGGGGTATTCACCCCTCCACTTT
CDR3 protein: CASTKGYSPLHF

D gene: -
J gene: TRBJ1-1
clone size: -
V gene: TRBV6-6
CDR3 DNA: TGTGCCAGCAGATCAGGAACACCGAACACTGAAGCTTTCTTT
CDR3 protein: CASRSGTPNTEAFF

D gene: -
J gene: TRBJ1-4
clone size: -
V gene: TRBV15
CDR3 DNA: TGTGCCACCAGCAGGACAGCCCTGAATGAAAAACTGTTTTTT
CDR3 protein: CATSRTALNEKLFF

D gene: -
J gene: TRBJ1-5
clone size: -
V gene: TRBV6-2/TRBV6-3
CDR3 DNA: TGTGCCAGCAGCTTGCGGGGTCAGCCCCAGCATTTT
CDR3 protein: CASSLRGQPQHF

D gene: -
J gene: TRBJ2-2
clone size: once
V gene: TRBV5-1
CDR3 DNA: TGCGCCAGCAGCGTGGGAGCTCACACCGGGGAGCTGTTTTTT
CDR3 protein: CASSVGAHTGELFF

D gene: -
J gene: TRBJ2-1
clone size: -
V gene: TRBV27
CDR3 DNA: TGTGCCAGCAGTCCTACGGGGGGCCCCTACAATGAGCAGTTCTTC
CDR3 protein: CASSPTGGPYNEQFF

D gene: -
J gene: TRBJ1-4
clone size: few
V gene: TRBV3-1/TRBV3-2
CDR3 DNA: TGTGCCAGCAGCCAAGCTCCAGGAACAAATGAAAAACTGTTTTTT
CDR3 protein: CASSQAPGTNEKLFF

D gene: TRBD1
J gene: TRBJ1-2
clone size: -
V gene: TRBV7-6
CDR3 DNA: TGTGCCAGCAGCTCCGGGACAGGGAGTTTCTATGGCTACACCTTC
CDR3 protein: CASSSGTGSFYGYTF

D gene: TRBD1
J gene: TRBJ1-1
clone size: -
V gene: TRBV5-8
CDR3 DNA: TGTGCCAGCAGCTTGGTTCCAGGGGGCACTGAAGCTTTCTTT
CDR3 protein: CASSLVPGGTEAFF

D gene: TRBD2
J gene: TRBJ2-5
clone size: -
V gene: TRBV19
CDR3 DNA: TGTGCCAGTAGTAATGGAATAATAGCGGGGGGTAGTCAAGAGACCCAGTACTTC
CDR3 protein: CASSNGIIAGGSQETQYF

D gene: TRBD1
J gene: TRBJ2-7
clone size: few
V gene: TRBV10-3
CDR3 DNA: TGTGCCATCAGTGACGGCTCCCGGACAGGGGGCGAGCAGTACTTC
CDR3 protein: CAISDGSRTGGEQYF

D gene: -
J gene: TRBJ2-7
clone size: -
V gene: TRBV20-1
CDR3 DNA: TGCAGTGCCCAGGACACCTACGAGCAGTACTTC
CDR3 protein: CSAQDTYEQYF

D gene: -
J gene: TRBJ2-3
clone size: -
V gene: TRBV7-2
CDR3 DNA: TGTGCCAGCAGCTCCGGTACCTCCCGCACAGATACGCAGTATTTT
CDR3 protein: CASSSGTSRTDTQYF

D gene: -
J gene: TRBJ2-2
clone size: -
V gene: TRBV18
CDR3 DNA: TGTGCCGACGCAGAGGGGAACACCGGGGAGCTGTTTTTT
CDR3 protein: CADAEGNTGELFF

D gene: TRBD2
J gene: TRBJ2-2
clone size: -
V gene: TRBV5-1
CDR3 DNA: TGCGCCAGCAGCTTGGGGCTAGCGGACACCGGGGAGCTGTTTTTT
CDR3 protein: CASSLGLADTGELFF

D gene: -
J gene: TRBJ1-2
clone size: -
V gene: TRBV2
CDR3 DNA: TGTGCCAGCAGTGGGGGGCGTCAGGTTGACTATGGCTACACCTTC
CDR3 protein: CASSGGRQVDYGYTF

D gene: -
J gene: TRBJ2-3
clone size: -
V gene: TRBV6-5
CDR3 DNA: TGTGCCAGCAGTTCTCCGGCCCGGGGTACAGATACGCAGTATTTT
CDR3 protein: CASSSPARGTDTQYF

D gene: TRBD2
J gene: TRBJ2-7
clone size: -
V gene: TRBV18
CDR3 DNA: TGTGCCAGCTCACCACAACAAAGCGGGGCCTACGAGCAGTACTTC
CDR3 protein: CASSPQQSGAYEQYF

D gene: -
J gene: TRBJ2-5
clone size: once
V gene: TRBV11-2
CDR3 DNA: TGTGCCAGCAGCCACGGGGGGCGGGGCGTGGAGACCCAGTACTTC
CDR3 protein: CASSHGGRGVETQYF

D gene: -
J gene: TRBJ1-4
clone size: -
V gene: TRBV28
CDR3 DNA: TGTGCCAGCAGTTTAGGCGGGACTAATGAAAAACTGTTTTTT
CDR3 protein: CASSLGGTNEKLFF

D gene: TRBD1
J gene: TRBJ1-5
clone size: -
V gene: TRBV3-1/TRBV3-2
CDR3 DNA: TGTGCCAGCAGCCCCAGGGGGCCCGTCGATCAGCCCCAGCATTTT
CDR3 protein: CASSPRGPVDQPQHF

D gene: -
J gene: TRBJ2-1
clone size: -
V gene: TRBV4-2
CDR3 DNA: TGTGCCAGCAGCCAAGAGACCGGGGGCTCCTACAATGAGCAGTTCTTC
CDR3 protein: CASSQETGGSYNEQFF

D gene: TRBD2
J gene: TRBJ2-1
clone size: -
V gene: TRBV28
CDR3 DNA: TGTGCCAGCAAAGGCGGGACTACCTTGAACAATGAGCAGTTCTTC
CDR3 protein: CASKGGTTLNNEQFF

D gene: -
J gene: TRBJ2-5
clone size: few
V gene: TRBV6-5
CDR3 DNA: TGTGCCAGCAGTTACCGGGGTAAGGGTGGAGAGACCCAGTACTTC
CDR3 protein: CASSYRGKGGETQYF

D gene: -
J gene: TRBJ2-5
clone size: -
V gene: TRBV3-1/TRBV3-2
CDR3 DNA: TGTGCCAGCAGCTTAATAGAGGAGACCCAGTACTTC
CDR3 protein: CASSLIEETQYF

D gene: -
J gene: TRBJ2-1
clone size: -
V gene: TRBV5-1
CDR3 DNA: TGCGCCAGCAGCTTGGGTTCCGGAGGGGCGTCCTACAATGAGCAGTTCTTC
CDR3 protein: CASSLGSGGASYNEQFF

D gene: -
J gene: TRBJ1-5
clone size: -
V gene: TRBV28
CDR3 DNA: TGTGCCAGCGCTGGCGGTGGCAATCAGCCCCAGCATTTT
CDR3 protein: CASAGGGNQPQHF

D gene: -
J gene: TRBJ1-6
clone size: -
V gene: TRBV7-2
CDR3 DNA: TGTGCCAGCAGCTTAGCTGCAGGGAAAGATTCACCCCTCCACTTT
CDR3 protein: CASSLAAGKDSPLHF

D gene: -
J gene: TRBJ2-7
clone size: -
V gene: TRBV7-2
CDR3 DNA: TGTGCCAGCAGCTTAGTTTGGGCGGGGGCCAACGAGCAGTACTTC
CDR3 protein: CASSLVWAGANEQYF

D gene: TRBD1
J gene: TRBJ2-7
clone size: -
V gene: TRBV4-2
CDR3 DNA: TGTGCCAGCAGCCAACATCCGGGACAGGGGGACCACGAGCAGTACTTC
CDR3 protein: CASSQHPGQGDHEQYF

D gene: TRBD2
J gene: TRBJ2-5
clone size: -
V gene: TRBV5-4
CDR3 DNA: TGTGCCAGCAGCTTTTTCCAGGTAGCGGGGGGCAAGACCCAGTACTTC
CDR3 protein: CASSFFQVAGGKTQYF

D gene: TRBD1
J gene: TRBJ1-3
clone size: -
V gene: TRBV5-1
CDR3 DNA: TGCGCCAGCAGCTTGAGACAGGGGTTTGAGGACACCATATATTTT
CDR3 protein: CASSLRQGFEDTIYF

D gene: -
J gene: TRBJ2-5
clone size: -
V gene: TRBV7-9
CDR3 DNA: TGTGCCAGCAGCCCACTACCTCTACTACCGCAAGAGACCCAGTACTTC
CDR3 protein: CASSPLPLLPQETQYF

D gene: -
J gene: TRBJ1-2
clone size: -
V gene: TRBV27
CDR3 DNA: TGTGCCAGCAGTCCCGAGGATAGGTCGACTCTCTATGGCTACACCTTC
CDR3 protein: CASSPEDRSTLYGYTF

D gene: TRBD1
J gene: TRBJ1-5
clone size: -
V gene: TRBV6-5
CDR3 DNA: TGTGCCAGTACCATAGACAGGGGGAGGGACCAGCCCCAGCATTTT
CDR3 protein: CASTIDRGRDQPQHF

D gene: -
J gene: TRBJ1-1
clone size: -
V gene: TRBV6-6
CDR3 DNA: TGTGCCAGCAGTTACGCGGACACGGGCGAAGCTTTCTTT
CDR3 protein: CASSYADTGEAFF